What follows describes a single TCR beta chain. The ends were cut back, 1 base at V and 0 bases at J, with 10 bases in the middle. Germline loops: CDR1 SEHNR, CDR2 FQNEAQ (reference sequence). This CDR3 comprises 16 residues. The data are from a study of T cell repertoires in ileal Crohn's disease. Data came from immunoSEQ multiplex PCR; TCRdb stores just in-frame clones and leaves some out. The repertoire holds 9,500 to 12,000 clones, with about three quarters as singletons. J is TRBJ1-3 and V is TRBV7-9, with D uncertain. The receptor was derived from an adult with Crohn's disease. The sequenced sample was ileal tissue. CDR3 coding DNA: TGTGCCAGCAGCTTAGAATGGACTGTCTCTGGAAACACCATATATTTT. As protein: CASSLEWTVSGNTIYF.